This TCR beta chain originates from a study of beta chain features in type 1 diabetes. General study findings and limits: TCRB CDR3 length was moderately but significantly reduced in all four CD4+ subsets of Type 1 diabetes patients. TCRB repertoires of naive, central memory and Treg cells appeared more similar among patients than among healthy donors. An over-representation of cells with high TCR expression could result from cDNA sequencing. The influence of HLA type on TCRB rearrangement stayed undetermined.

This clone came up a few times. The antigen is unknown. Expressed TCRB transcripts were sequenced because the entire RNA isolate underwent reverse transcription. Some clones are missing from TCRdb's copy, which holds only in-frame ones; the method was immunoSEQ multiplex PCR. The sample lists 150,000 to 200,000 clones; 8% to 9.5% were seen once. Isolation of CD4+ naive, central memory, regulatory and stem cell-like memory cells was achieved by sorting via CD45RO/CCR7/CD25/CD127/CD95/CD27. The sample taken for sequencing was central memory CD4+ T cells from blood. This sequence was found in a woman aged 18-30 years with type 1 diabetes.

The CDR3 loop reads CGSGSLNYGYTF. The CDR3 DNA reads as TGTGGCTCAGGGTCCCTTAACTATGGCTACACCTTC. V and J are TRBV28 and TRBJ1-2, with D possibly TRBD1 on 5 matching bases. CDR1 is MDHEN and CDR2 is SYDVKM in the germline V gene. This CDR3 contains 12 residues.